Shown below are 31 T cell receptor beta chains from a single sample sequenced in a study of cytomegalovirus exposure and HLA in healthy donors. PCR used 60 Vbeta primers and 13 Jbeta primers. This table comes from immunoSEQ multiplex PCR, and its TCRdb copy is limited to in-frame clones, with some not included. The table lists 130,000 to 150,000 clones, around 83% of them singletons, with approximately 1.3% in the top ten. Sequencing was performed on PBMCs. These receptors came from a male donor in good health and CMV-seropositive.

This chain connects TRBV23-1 to TRBJ2-3, with 9 bases fitting TRBD1. TRBV23-1 is filed as an ORF, its function uncertain. The CDR3 extends over 15 amino acids. The V and J ends lost 1 base and 6 bases, in that order; junction bases with no gene match: 5. This CDR3 is CASSQYRGRTDTQYF. CDR3 bases: TGCGCCAGCAGTCAATACAGGGGGCGAACTGATACGCAGTATTTT.

This chain uses TRBV5-1 with TRBJ1-2, with 7 bases aligning to TRBD1. The CDR3 is made up of 14 amino acids. CDR1 and CDR2 from the germline V gene are SGHRS and YFSETQ. V lost 3 bases and J lost 4; bases outside the gene matches: 6. CDR3 protein: CASSSSGTAYGYTF. CDR3 nucleotides: TGCGCCAGCAGCTCATCCGGGACAGCCTATGGCTACACCTTC.

V usage is TRBV15 and J usage is TRBJ2-2; D may be TRBD1 (6 bases). V shed 1 base and J shed 3 bases, with 27 bases lying between them. Germline assignment: CDR1 LNHNV and CDR2 YYDKDF (reference sequence). This CDR3 comprises 21 residues. The DNA for the CDR3 is TGTGCCACCAGCAGAGGAGTATGGAACAGAGAGACCAGGGGCCACACCGGGGAGCTGTTTTTT. Protein sequence: CATSRGVWNRETRGHTGELFF.

The chain joins TRBV10-3 to TRBJ2-7; the match to TRBD2 covers 13 bases. V shed 6 bases, J shed 7 bases, and the junction held 6 bases outside the gene matches. This CDR3 region has 14 residues. CDR1 and CDR2 from the germline V gene are ENHRY and SYGVKD. CDR3 DNA sequence: TGTGCCATCAGGGATGGACTAGCGGGAGATGAGCAGTACTTC. It codes for CAIRDGLAGDEQYF.

The V call is TRBV6-1, the J call TRBJ2-5, with 7 bases identical to TRBD1. The CDR3 spans 15 residues. After removal of 2 bases from V and 5 bases from J, the junction contained 8 bases not matched to a gene. CDR1 and CDR2 from the germline V gene are MNHNS and SASEGT. The CDR3 reads CASSELGRGTETQYF. The CDR3 DNA follows: TGTGCCAGCAGTGAATTGGGCAGGGGGACGGAGACCCAGTACTTC.

The rearrangement uses TRBV11-3 and TRBJ2-1; perhaps TRBD1 as D (5 bases). The CDR3 covers 14 residues. CDR1 and CDR2 from the germline V gene are SGHNT and YENEEA. With 4 bases removed from V and 8 bases from J, the gap between germline ends came to 15 bases. The CDR3 bases are TGTGCCAGCAGCTCGAGGATGGGGCCTTATGAGCAGTTCTTC. Translation: CASSSRMGPYEQFF.

The chain recombines TRBV28 with TRBJ1-2; D is ambiguous. Trimming removed 6 bases from V and 10 bases from J, with 12 bases in between. From germline, CDR1 is MDHEN and CDR2 SYDVKM. The CDR3 covers 11 residues. CDR3 coding DNA: TGTGCCAGCAGCTCCCGCGGAGACTACACCTTC. It encodes CASSSRGDYTF.

The V and J genes are TRBV7-9 and TRBJ2-7; TRBD2 is a possible D gene (7 bases). Germline V gene sequence: CDR1 SEHNR, CDR2 FQNEAQ (reference sequence). The CDR3 length is 15 residues. The V gene lost 5 bases and the J gene lost 4 bases, with 18 bases spanning the gap. In nucleotides, the CDR3 is TGTGCCAGCAGCCACCCTGGGGGGGGCATTTACGAGCAGTACTTC. Translated: CASSHPGGGIYEQYF.

The gene calls are TRBV5-8 and TRBJ2-7, with D maybe TRBD1 (5 bases). Looked up from germline, CDR1 is SGHTS and CDR2 is YDEGEE. The CDR3 is made up of 13 amino acids. V was shortened by 6 bases and J by 3 bases, with 13 bases between the two germline ends. The CDR3 is CASINRILYEQYF. The CDR3 DNA reads TGTGCCAGCATCAACAGGATTCTCTACGAGCAGTACTTC. The entire variable domain, with the rest obtained from reference TRBV5-8 and TRBJ2-7, is as follows: EAGVTQSPTHLIKTRGQQATLRCSPISGHTSVYWYQQALGLGLQFLLWYDEGEERNRGNFPPRFSGRQFPNYSSELNVNALELEDSALYLCASINRILYEQYFGPGTRLTVT.

This clone was observed a handful of times. V and J are TRBV5-4 and TRBJ2-5; TRBD2 aligns across 9 bases. This CDR3 spans 15 amino acids. J was trimmed by 3 bases and V by 0 bases; bases with no gene match: 3. The germline V gene has CDR1 SGHNT and CDR2 YYREEE (reference sequence). CDR3 in DNA: TGTGCCAGCAGCTTGGCGGCTAGCGGGAAAGAGACCCAGTACTTC. This codes for CASSLAASGKETQYF. The whole variable domain, remainder taken from reference TRBV5-4 and TRBJ2-5, is ETGVTQSPTHLIKTRGQQVTLRCSSQSGHNTVSWYQQALGQGPQFIFQYYREEENGRGNFPPRFSGLQFPNYSSELNVNALELDDSALYLCASSLAASGKETQYFGPGTRLLVL.

V is TRBV11-2 and J is TRBJ2-1; D possibly corresponds to TRBD2 (5 bases). The CDR3 spans 13 residues. Germline V gene data show CDR1 as SGHAT and CDR2 as FQNNGV. Trimming removed 0 bases at V and 12 bases at J, with 12 bases between. The CDR3 protein is CASSLDTPRGQFF. As DNA, the CDR3 is TGTGCCAGCAGCTTAGATACGCCCCGGGGGCAGTTCTTC.

The chain combines TRBV10-2 with TRBJ2-7; 11 nucleotides align to TRBD2. Germline trimming cut 4 bases from V and 3 bases from J; bases unmatched to any gene: 2. CDR3 length equals 14 residues. From germline, CDR1 is WSHSY and CDR2 SAAADI. CDR3 sequence reads: CASSVAGGVYEQYF. The CDR3, as DNA: TGCGCCAGCAGTGTAGCGGGAGGGGTCTACGAGCAGTACTTC.

In this sample, this clone turned up a few times. V gene TRBV4-1 combines with J gene TRBJ2-3; D might be TRBD2 (5 bases). CDR3 length: 14 amino acids. Germline loops: CDR1 MGHRA, CDR2 YSYEKL. V was cut by 4 bases and J by 6 bases, with 14 bases left in between. CDR3 amino acids: CASSRGGFEDTQYF. The DNA of the CDR3 is TGCGCCAGCAGCCGTGGAGGATTTGAGGATACGCAGTATTTT.

This rearrangement joins TRBV7-9 to TRBJ2-3, with D unclear. Germline V CDR1 and CDR2: SEHNR, FQNEAQ (reference sequence). With 7 bases removed from V and 0 bases from J, the gap between germline ends came to 14 bases. The CDR3 totals 15 residues. In DNA form, the CDR3 reads TGTGCCAGCACCCCGCCTGGCTCAAGCACAGATACGCAGTATTTT. Translated, it gives CASTPPGSSTDTQYF.

This chain uses TRBV27 with TRBJ2-3, with 9 bases identical to TRBD1. V lost 6 bases, J lost 4 bases, and 5 bases stayed unmatched. CDR1 is MNHEY and CDR2 is SMNVEV in the germline V gene (reference sequence). The length of the CDR3 is 14 residues. In DNA form, the CDR3 reads TGTGCCAGCAGGGGGACAGGGTTAGCAGATACGCAGTATTTT. Residues: CASRGTGLADTQYF.

This chain uses TRBV18 with TRBJ2-1; the match to TRBD2 covers 15 bases. Germline values: CDR1 KGHSH, CDR2 LQKENI. V gave up 3 bases and J gave up 7 bases; unmatched junction bases: 4. This CDR3 has 16 residues. CDR3 nucleotides: TGTGCCAGCTCACCCGGGACTAGCGGGGGGCTTAATGAGCAGTTCTTC. This encodes CASSPGTSGGLNEQFF.

The CDR3: CASSSGTSGKKFF. The CDR3 DNA reads TGTGCCAGCAGTTCAGGGACTAGCGGGAAGAAGTTCTTC. The V gene is TRBV28, the J gene TRBJ2-1, with 13 bases identical to TRBD2. The germline CDR1 and CDR2 sequences are MDHEN and SYDVKM. The CDR3 covers 13 residues. With V trimmed by 4 bases and J by 14 bases, 5 bases remained unmatched.

This chain joins TRBV7-8 and TRBJ1-5; D is unclear. The V gene's germline CDR1 is SGHVS and CDR2 FQNEAQ. The CDR3 is 15 residues long. V was cut by 1 base and J by 1 base, with 8 bases left in between. The CDR3 nucleotides are TGTGCCAGCAGCTTAGGAGGTTCCAGCAATCAGCCCCAGCATTTT. Protein sequence: CASSLGGSSNQPQHF.

V and J are TRBV29-1 and TRBJ2-7; 13 positions agree with TRBD2. Unmatched junction bases numbered 5, after V lost 4 bases and J lost 5 bases. This CDR3 contains 14 residues. Germline CDR1 and CDR2: SQVTM and ANQGSEA. CDR3 residues: CSVAGTSGKHEQYF. The CDR3 nucleotides read TGCAGCGTTGCCGGGACTAGCGGGAAACACGAGCAGTACTTC.

This clone has only one observation. V and J are TRBV29-1 and TRBJ1-2; the match to TRBD1 covers 8 bases. The CDR3 covers 14 residues. Germline CDR1 and CDR2: SQVTM and ANQGSEA. J was trimmed by 8 bases and V by 0 bases; bases with no gene match: 8. CDR3 in amino acids: CSVEDRQGALGYTF. CDR3 nucleotides: TGCAGCGTTGAAGATCGGCAGGGGGCATTGGGCTACACCTTC.

The rearrangement links TRBV29-1 to TRBJ2-1; D not resolved. The germline V and J ends were trimmed by 7 bases and 6 bases, with 19 bases remaining between them. This CDR3 is 14 amino acids long. Looked up from germline, CDR1 is SQVTM and CDR2 is ANQGSEA. The CDR3 nucleotides are TGCAGCGGTGGTTTTGGAGTGGATGGCAATGAGCAGTTCTTC. Its protein product is CSGGFGVDGNEQFF.

V gene TRBV6-1 combines with J gene TRBJ1-2, with TRBD1 identical over 8 bases. Germline V gene lookup returns CDR1 MNHNS and CDR2 SASEGT. V shed 5 bases and J 3 bases; nucleotides not matched to a gene: 2. This CDR3 is 13 amino acids long. CDR3 nucleotide sequence: TGTGCCAGCAGTCAGGGGGCGGACTATGGCTACACCTTC. This sequence encodes CASSQGADYGYTF.

The rearrangement joins TRBV7-6 to TRBJ2-2; maybe TRBD1 (5 bases). Trimming shortened V by 2 bases and J by 2 bases, and 12 bases separated the two germline ends. Germline CDR1 SGHVS, CDR2 FNYEAQ. The CDR3 sequence is 16 residues long. The CDR3 spells CASSLTPDRNTGELFF. CDR3 sequence (DNA): TGTGCCAGCAGCTTAACGCCAGACAGAAACACCGGGGAGCTGTTTTTT. Variable domain in full (rest from reference TRBV7-6 and TRBJ2-2): GAGVSQSPRYKVTKRGQDVALRCDPISGHVSLYWYRQALGQGPEFLTYFNYEAQQDKSGLPNDRFSAERPEGSISTLTIQRTEQRDSAMYRCASSLTPDRNTGELFFGEGSRLTVL.

V usage is TRBV19 and J usage is TRBJ2-7, with a possible D match to TRBD2 (7 bases). CDR1 is LNHDA and CDR2 is SQIVND in the germline V gene (reference sequence). The CDR3 spans 15 residues. V was trimmed by 6 bases and J by 2 bases, leaving 17 bases between them. Here the CDR3 DNA reads TGTGCCAGTAGCGACCGGGGGGCCGAACCCTACGAGCAGTACTTC. This gives the protein CASSDRGAEPYEQYF.

V is TRBV29-1 and J is TRBJ1-1, with a weak D call TRBD1 (6 bases). Germline V gives CDR1 SQVTM, CDR2 ANQGSEA. This CDR3 region has 14 residues. Trimming took 0 bases from V and 4 from J, leaving 12 bases between them. Here the CDR3 reads CSVEEGARGTEAFF. CDR3 coding DNA: TGCAGCGTTGAAGAAGGGGCCAGGGGCACTGAAGCTTTCTTT.

The chain is built from TRBV12-5 and TRBJ1-2; perhaps TRBD1 as D (6 bases). The CDR3 length is 14 residues. From germline, CDR1 is LGHNT and CDR2 FRNRAP. V lost 6 bases and J lost 4, with 15 bases in between. CDR3 protein: CASGLGQQGYGYTF. The CDR3 nucleotides are TGTGCTAGTGGCCTTGGACAGCAGGGCTATGGCTACACCTTC.

The chain is built from TRBV10-3 and TRBJ2-5; possibly TRBD2 for D (5 bases). V lost 1 base, J lost 7 bases, and 10 bases lay in between. CDR1 ENHRY and CDR2 SYGVKD come from the germline V gene. The CDR3 extends over 13 amino acids. The CDR3 DNA reads as TGTGCCATCAGTGAGTACGAGGGCTTGACCCAGTACTTC. It specifies CAISEYEGLTQYF.

Only a few counts were recorded for this clone. The J gene is TRBJ2-5, the V gene TRBV7-3; 8 nucleotides match TRBD2. Germline V gene lookup returns CDR1 SGHTA and CDR2 FQGTGA. CDR3 length: 15 amino acids. Trimming cost V 6 bases and J 0 bases; bases outside gene matches: 6. As DNA, the CDR3 is TGTGCCAGCAGTCGGGGGGGCTCGAACCAAGAGACCCAGTACTTC. It yields the protein CASSRGGSNQETQYF.

J is TRBJ1-1 and V is TRBV5-4; D possibly corresponds to TRBD1 (6 bases). The CDR3 is made up of 16 amino acids. The germline CDR1 and CDR2 sequences are SGHNT and YYREEE (reference sequence). The V gene lost 0 bases and the J gene lost 1 base, with 13 bases spanning the gap. The CDR3 sequence: CASSLDGGLGNTEAFF. The CDR3 nucleotides read TGTGCCAGCAGCTTGGACGGGGGGCTGGGGAACACTGAAGCTTTCTTT.

A few counts support this clone. The DNA for the CDR3 is TGTGCCAGCAGCTTAGACTACTCCCCCGGGGAGCAGTACTTC. Protein sequence: CASSLDYSPGEQYF. The gene calls are TRBV7-9 and TRBJ2-7; no firm D call. V dropped 1 base and J dropped 7 bases, with 14 bases sitting between them. The CDR3 spans 14 residues. Germline lookup yields CDR1 SEHNR and CDR2 FQNEAQ (reference sequence).

The chain couples TRBV7-9 to TRBJ2-1, with 9 bases lining up with TRBD1. Germline assignment: CDR1 SEHNR and CDR2 FQNEAQ (reference sequence). The V gene end was trimmed by 4 bases and the J gene end by 6 bases; junction bases not matched to a gene: 7. The CDR3 extends over 15 amino acids. This chain's CDR3 is CASSSRTGASNEQFF. The CDR3 nucleotides read TGTGCCAGCAGCTCCCGGACAGGGGCCTCCAATGAGCAGTTCTTC. Together with reference TRBV7-9 and TRBJ2-1, the CDR3 gives the full variable domain: DTGVSQNPRHKITKRGQNVTFRCDPISEHNRLYWYRQTLGQGPEFLTYFQNEAQLEKSRLLSDRFSAERPKGSFSTLEIQRTEQGDSAMYLCASSSRTGASNEQFFGPGTRLTVL.